Below are 27 T cell receptor beta chains sequenced from a single sample in a study of OX40 agonist ivuxolimab in advanced cancers. Produced via immunoSEQ multiplex PCR; TCRdb's table is partial and in-frame only. The table lists about 56,000 clones, less than 85% of them singletons. The source material was CD4+ or CD8+ T cells sorted from blood, sampled in a trial of the OX40 agonist ivuxolimab. The receptors were sampled from an adult with an advanced solid tumor such as melanoma, head and neck, liver or kidney cancer.

This clone showed up many times. This sequence joins TRBV19 and TRBJ1-2; unclear D gene. This CDR3 comprises 13 residues. The V end lost 0 bases, the J end lost 6 bases, and 8 bases lay between the germline ends. CDR1 LNHDA and CDR2 SQIVND come from the germline V gene (reference sequence). The CDR3 DNA is TGTGCCAGTAGTATAGAAACGCGGCATGGCTACACCTTC. Protein sequence: CASSIETRHGYTF. The whole variable domain, filled in from reference TRBV19 and TRBJ1-2, reads DGGITQSPKYLFRKEGQNVTLSCEQNLNHDAMYWYRQDPGQGLRLIYYSQIVNDFQKGDIAEGYSVSREKKESFPLTVTSAQKNPTAFYLCASSIETRHGYTFGSGTRLTVV.

This clone was detected once. The chain joins TRBV4-3 to TRBJ1-6; the D is unclear. The CDR3 totals 16 residues. V was cut by 1 base and J by 5 bases, with 12 bases left in between. Germline CDR1 and CDR2: LGHNA and YSLEER. CDR3 nucleotides: TGCGCCAGCAGCCAAGCCAGGAGCCGTCATAATTCACCCCTCCACTTT. Translation: CASSQARSRHNSPLHF.

This clone has only one observation. The V gene is TRBV28, the J gene TRBJ2-7; D uncertain. The germline V gene has CDR1 MDHEN and CDR2 SYDVKM. Trimming removed 2 bases at V and 7 bases at J, with 15 bases between. The CDR3 is made up of 14 amino acids. CDR3 nucleotides: TGTGCCAGCAGTTTAAGGCGATTAGCTTGGGAGCAGTACTTC. It encodes CASSLRRLAWEQYF.

The chain carries TRBV29-1 and TRBJ2-7, with 8 bases lining up with TRBD2. There are 14 residues in the CDR3. V lost 1 base to trimming and J lost 0 bases; unmatched junction nucleotides: 2. From germline, CDR1 is SQVTM and CDR2 ANQGSEA. The CDR3 here is CSVEGSGSSYEQYF. The DNA of the CDR3 is TGCAGCGTTGAAGGGAGCGGGAGCTCCTACGAGCAGTACTTC.

This rearrangement joins TRBV5-4 to TRBJ2-3; possibly TRBD1 or TRBD2 for D (6 bases each). Germline CDR1 is SGHNT and CDR2 is YYREEE (reference sequence). The V and J ends lost 4 bases and 3 bases respectively, with 12 bases between them. The CDR3 is 14 amino acids. Here the CDR3 DNA reads TGTGCCAGCAGCGTTTGGGGGGCAACAGATACGCAGTATTTT. Translating gives CASSVWGATDTQYF.

V is TRBV19 and J is TRBJ2-7; possibly TRBD2 for D (6 bases). Trimming left V 8 bases short and J 2 bases short, with 16 bases between. Germline CDR1 LNHDA, CDR2 SQIVND (reference sequence). This CDR3 comprises 14 residues. CDR3 nucleotides: TGTGCCAGTGCAGAAAATGCGGGGCCCTACGAGCAGTACTTC. This codes for CASAENAGPYEQYF.

This clone appeared a single time. The chain carries TRBV29-1 and TRBJ2-7; tentatively, D is TRBD1 or TRBD2 (5 bases each). Germline V CDR1 and CDR2: SQVTM, ANQGSEA. V was clipped by 4 bases and J by 0 bases, with 10 bases between them. CDR3 length: 13 residues. CDR3 coding DNA: TGCAGCGTTGTCGGGACGAGCTCCTACGAGCAGTACTTC. This sequence encodes CSVVGTSSYEQYF.

CDR3 bases: TGTGCCTGGAGGGGCGGCGGTAGCTATGGCTACACCTTC. It yields the protein CAWRGGGSYGYTF. V gene TRBV30 combines with J gene TRBJ1-2; no clear D gene. Trimming cost V 3 bases and J 4 bases, with 12 bases left between them. Per germline, CDR1 GTSNPN and CDR2 SVGIG (reference sequence). The CDR3 has 13 amino acids.

The chain carries TRBV11-2 and TRBJ1-2; 9 bases are shared with TRBD1. V was clipped by 4 bases and J by 6 bases; unmatched bases: 12. The germline gives CDR1 SGHAT, CDR2 FQNNGV. The CDR3 has 16 amino acids. DNA of the CDR3: TGTGCCAGCAGCTCGCTTCGGACAGGGGATAATGATGGCTACACCTTC. This translates into CASSSLRTGDNDGYTF.

This rearrangement joins TRBV19 to TRBJ1-1, with 10 positions matching TRBD1. Germline V gene lookup returns CDR1 LNHDA and CDR2 SQIVND (reference sequence). The CDR3 spans 15 residues. V was clipped by 4 bases and J by 6 bases; unmatched bases: 8. CDR3 protein: CASSKWTGGRPEAFF. The CDR3 region has the DNA TGTGCCAGTAGTAAATGGACAGGGGGGAGGCCTGAAGCTTTCTTT.

J is TRBJ1-3 and V is TRBV15; D ambiguous. Germline CDR1 and CDR2: LNHNV and YYDKDF (reference sequence). Deletions cut 0 bases from V and 4 bases from J, with 10 bases between. The CDR3 has 15 residues. The CDR3, as DNA: TGTGCCACCAGCAGAGATCGGGTGGAGGGAAACACCATATATTTT. Protein sequence: CATSRDRVEGNTIYF.

The V and J genes are TRBV6-5 and TRBJ2-7; tentatively, D is TRBD1 or TRBD2 (5 bases each). Trimming left V 6 bases short and J 5 bases short, with 14 bases between. The CDR3 sequence is 13 residues long. Germline CDR1 is MNHEY and CDR2 is SVGAGI. CDR3: CASRGGGINEQYF. CDR3 nucleotide sequence: TGTGCCAGCAGGGGTGGGGGAATCAACGAGCAGTACTTC.

The rearrangement joins TRBV29-1 to TRBJ2-3; D may be TRBD1 (8 bases). The CDR3 has 12 amino acids. V was clipped by 5 bases and J by 5 bases, with 11 bases between them. Per the germline V gene, CDR1 is SQVTM and CDR2 is ANQGSEA. Here the CDR3 reads CSVTGGGDTQYF. The CDR3 DNA sequence: TGCAGCGTTACAGGGGGGGGAGATACGCAGTATTTT.

The chain is built from TRBV28 and TRBJ1-2, with D possibly being TRBD1 (6 bases). CDR3 length equals 13 residues. CDR1 MDHEN and CDR2 SYDVKM come from the germline V gene. Trimming cost V 5 bases and J 4 bases, with 11 bases left between them. CDR3 region: CASSTQGTYGYTF. The CDR3, as DNA: TGTGCCAGCAGTACTCAGGGGACCTATGGCTACACCTTC.

This sequence joins TRBV5-1 and TRBJ2-7; 7 bases align to TRBD1. Germline-derived CDR1 and CDR2 are SGHRS and YFSETQ. V shed 4 bases and J 4 bases; nucleotides not matched to a gene: 11. The CDR3 has 15 residues. This CDR3 reads CASSGLLGGAYEQYF. CDR3 coding DNA: TGCGCCAGCAGCGGGTTGTTAGGGGGCGCGTACGAGCAGTACTTC.

The genes are TRBV4-2 and TRBJ1-1; 9 positions agree with TRBD1. The CDR3 is 15 amino acids. Germline-derived CDR1 and CDR2 are LGHNA and YNFKEQ. Trimming at V came to 2 bases and at J to 11 bases, leaving 12 bases not matched to a gene. Here the CDR3 DNA reads TGTGCCAGCAGCCAAACCTGGGACAGGGCCCCTTGGGCTTTCTTT. Its translation: CASSQTWDRAPWAFF.

This clone occurred a few times. The chain has TRBV5-4 and TRBJ1-1, with D unresolved. V was shortened by 3 bases and J by 4 bases, with 10 bases between the two germline ends. The CDR3 extends over 13 amino acids. CDR1 and CDR2 from the germline V gene are SGHNT and YYREEE (reference sequence). CDR3 protein: CASSWDLRTEAFF. In DNA form, the CDR3 reads TGTGCCAGCAGCTGGGATTTACGCACTGAAGCTTTCTTT. The full variable domain, with the rest looked up from reference TRBV5-4 and TRBJ1-1, is ETGVTQSPTHLIKTRGQQVTLRCSSQSGHNTVSWYQQALGQGPQFIFQYYREEENGRGNFPPRFSGLQFPNYSSELNVNALELDDSALYLCASSWDLRTEAFFGQGTRLTVV.

The DNA for the CDR3 is TGTGCCAGCAGCTTAGCCGGTCTTGAAAAACTGTTTTTT. Protein product: CASSLAGLEKLFF. V is TRBV7-3 and J is TRBJ1-4; D remains ambiguous. There are 13 residues in the CDR3. In germline, CDR1 is SGHTA, CDR2 FQGTGA. V gave up 2 bases and J gave up 7 bases, with 8 bases separating them.

The V gene is TRBV13, the J gene TRBJ2-2; 11 nucleotides match TRBD2. The V gene end was trimmed by 5 bases and the J gene end by 3 bases; junction bases not matched to a gene: 5. The CDR3 contains 16 residues. CDR1 PRHDT and CDR2 FYEKMQ come from the germline V gene (reference sequence). As DNA, the CDR3 is TGTGCCAGCAGCCTCCGGACTAGCGGGTACACCGGGGAGCTGTTTTTT. It encodes CASSLRTSGYTGELFF.

This clone was found once. V gene TRBV9 combines with J gene TRBJ2-1; 7 bases line up with TRBD2. V shed 7 bases, J shed 3 bases, and the junction held 4 bases outside the gene matches. Germline loops: CDR1 SGDLS, CDR2 YYNGEE. The CDR3 has 13 amino acids. The CDR3 loop is CASGRDNYNEQFF. The CDR3, as DNA: TGTGCCAGCGGGAGGGATAACTACAATGAGCAGTTCTTC. Based on the CDR3 plus reference TRBV9 and TRBJ2-1, the full variable domain is DSGVTQTPKHLITATGQRVTLRCSPRSGDLSVYWYQQSLDQGLQFLIQYYNGEERAKGNILERFSAQQFPDLHSELNLSSLELGDSALYFCASGRDNYNEQFFGPGTRLTVL.

The CDR3 loop is CASSLRVNYGYTF. CDR3 coding DNA: TGCGCCAGCAGCTTGCGGGTAAACTATGGCTACACCTTC. V usage is TRBV5-1 and J usage is TRBJ1-2, with D uncertain. This CDR3 comprises 13 residues. Germline V gene sequence: CDR1 SGHRS, CDR2 YFSETQ. Trimming took off 1 base at V and 2 bases at J, with 6 bases between the two ends.

The J gene is TRBJ2-2, the V gene TRBV27; D is unresolved. Trimming removed 4 bases from V and 5 bases from J, with 17 bases in between. CDR1 is MNHEY, CDR2 SMNVEV, per germline (reference sequence). The CDR3 consists of 16 residues. The CDR3 sequence is CASSWSASRKTGELFF. CDR3 bases: TGTGCCAGCAGTTGGTCGGCCTCCCGGAAGACCGGGGAGCTGTTTTTT.

The J gene is TRBJ1-1, the V gene TRBV5-1, with D possibly matching TRBD1 (6 bases). The V gene lost 4 bases and the J gene lost 12 bases, with 19 bases spanning the gap. Germline V gene data show CDR1 as SGHRS and CDR2 as YFSETQ. The CDR3 contains 13 residues. CDR3 loop: CASSPPGGTTSFF. The CDR3 DNA sequence: TGCGCCAGCAGCCCCCCGGGGGGCACGACGTCTTTCTTT.

V usage is TRBV11-2 and J usage is TRBJ2-7; D is perhaps TRBD2 (7 bases). The germline CDR1 and CDR2 sequences are SGHAT and FQNNGV. This CDR3 spans 15 amino acids. V gave up 7 bases and J gave up 4 bases, with 20 bases separating them. In DNA form, the CDR3 reads TGTGCCAGCAAGTTAAAGGGGGGGCAGCCTTACGAGCAGTACTTC. It yields the protein CASKLKGGQPYEQYF. Variable domain in full (rest from reference TRBV11-2 and TRBJ2-7): EAGVAQSPRYKIIEKRQSVAFWCNPISGHATLYWYQQILGQGPKLLIQFQNNGVVDDSQLPKDRFSAERLKGVDSTLKIQPAKLEDSAVYLCASKLKGGQPYEQYFGPGTRLTVT.

Only one count was recorded for this clone. The chain has TRBV5-6 and TRBJ1-1; D perhaps matches TRBD1 (6 bases). The CDR3 covers 17 residues. CDR1 SGHDT and CDR2 YYEEEE come from the germline V gene. V was shortened by 0 bases and J by 0 bases, with 15 bases between the two germline ends. This CDR3 reads CASSLVRRGLMNTEAFF. CDR3 bases: TGTGCCAGCAGCTTGGTTCGCAGGGGCTTGATGAACACTGAAGCTTTCTTT.

The V and J genes are TRBV6-1 and TRBJ2-1; D unresolved. Germline CDR1 and CDR2: MNHNS and SASEGT. This CDR3 has 14 residues. V lost 0 bases and J lost 8, with 11 bases in between. DNA for the CDR3: TGTGCCAGCAGTGAAGCCGGAAGAACCGATGAGCAGTTCTTC. Its protein product is CASSEAGRTDEQFF.

The chain links TRBV6-5 to TRBJ1-6; perhaps TRBD1 as D (6 bases). Trimming stripped 3 bases from V and 5 bases from J, with 11 bases between. From germline, CDR1 is MNHEY and CDR2 SVGAGI. This CDR3 has 15 amino acids. Here the CDR3 DNA reads TGTGCCAGCAGTTATTCAGGGGAAAATAATTCACCCCTCCACTTT. Translated, it gives CASSYSGENNSPLHF.